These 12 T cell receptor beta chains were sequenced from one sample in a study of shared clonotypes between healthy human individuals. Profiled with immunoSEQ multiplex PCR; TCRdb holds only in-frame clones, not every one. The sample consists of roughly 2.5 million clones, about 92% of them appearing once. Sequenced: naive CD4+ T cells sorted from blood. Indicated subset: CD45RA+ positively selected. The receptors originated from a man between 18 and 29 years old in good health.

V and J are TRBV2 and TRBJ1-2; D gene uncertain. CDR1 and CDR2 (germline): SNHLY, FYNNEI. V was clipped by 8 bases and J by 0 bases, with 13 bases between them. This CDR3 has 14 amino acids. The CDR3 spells CASVSQRANYGYTF. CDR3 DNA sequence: TGTGCCAGCGTCTCACAGAGAGCTAACTATGGCTACACCTTC. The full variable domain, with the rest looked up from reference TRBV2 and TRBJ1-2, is EPEVTQTPSHQVTQMGQEVILRCVPISNHLYFYWYRQILGQKVEFLVSFYNNEISEKSEIFDDQFSVERPDGSNFTLKIRSTKLEDSAMYFCASVSQRANYGYTFGSGTRLTVV.

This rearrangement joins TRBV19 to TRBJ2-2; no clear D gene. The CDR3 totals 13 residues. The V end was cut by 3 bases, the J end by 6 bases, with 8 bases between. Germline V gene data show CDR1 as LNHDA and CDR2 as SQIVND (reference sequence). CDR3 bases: TGTGCCAGTAGTATCCCGGCCCCCGGGGAGCTGTTTTTT. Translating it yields CASSIPAPGELFF.

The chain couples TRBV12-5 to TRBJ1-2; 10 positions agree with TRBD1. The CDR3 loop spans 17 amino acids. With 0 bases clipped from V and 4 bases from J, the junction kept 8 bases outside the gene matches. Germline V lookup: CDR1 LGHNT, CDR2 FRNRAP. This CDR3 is CASGLVPGQGFLYGYTF. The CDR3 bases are TGTGCTAGTGGTTTGGTCCCGGGACAGGGGTTCCTCTATGGCTACACCTTC.

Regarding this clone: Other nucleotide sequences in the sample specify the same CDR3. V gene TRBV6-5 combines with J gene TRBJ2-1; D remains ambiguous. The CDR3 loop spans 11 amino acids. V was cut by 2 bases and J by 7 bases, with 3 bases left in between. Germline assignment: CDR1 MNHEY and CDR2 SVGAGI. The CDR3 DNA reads TGTGCCAGCAGTTACATTAATGAGCAGTTCTTC. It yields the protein CASSYINEQFF.

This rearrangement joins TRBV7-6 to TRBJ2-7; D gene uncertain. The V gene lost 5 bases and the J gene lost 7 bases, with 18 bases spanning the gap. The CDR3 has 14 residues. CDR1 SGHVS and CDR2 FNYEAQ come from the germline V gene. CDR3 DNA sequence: TGTGCCAGCAGCGCATCATCCCAGGTGGTTGAGCAGTACTTC. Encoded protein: CASSASSQVVEQYF.

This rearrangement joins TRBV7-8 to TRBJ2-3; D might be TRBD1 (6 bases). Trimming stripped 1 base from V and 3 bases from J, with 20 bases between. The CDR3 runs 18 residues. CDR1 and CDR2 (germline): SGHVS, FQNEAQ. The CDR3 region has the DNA TGTGCCAGCAGCTTAGTCCGTGGGGGCAGGGAGACTACAGATACGCAGTATTTT. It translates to CASSLVRGGRETTDTQYF.

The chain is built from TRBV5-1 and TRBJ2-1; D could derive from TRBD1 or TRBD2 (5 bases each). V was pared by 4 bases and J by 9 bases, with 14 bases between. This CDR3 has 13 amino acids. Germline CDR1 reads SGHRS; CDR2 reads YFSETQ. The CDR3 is CASSPARDGEQFF. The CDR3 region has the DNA TGCGCCAGCAGCCCAGCAAGGGACGGTGAGCAGTTCTTC. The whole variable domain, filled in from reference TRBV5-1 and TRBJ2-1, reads KAGVTQTPRYLIKTRGQQVTLSCSPISGHRSVSWYQQTPGQGLQFLFEYFSETQRNKGNFPGRFSGRQFSNSRSEMNVSTLELGDSALYLCASSPARDGEQFFGPGTRLTVL.

DNA of the CDR3: TGTGCCAGCAGCACCCGGGACAACTATAATTCACCCCTCCACTTT. It is translated as CASSTRDNYNSPLHF. This chain uses TRBV11-2 with TRBJ1-6; a possible D gene is TRBD1 (6 bases). V shed 5 bases and J shed 3 bases, with 11 bases lying between them. The CDR3 totals 15 residues. Germline loops: CDR1 SGHAT, CDR2 FQNNGV.

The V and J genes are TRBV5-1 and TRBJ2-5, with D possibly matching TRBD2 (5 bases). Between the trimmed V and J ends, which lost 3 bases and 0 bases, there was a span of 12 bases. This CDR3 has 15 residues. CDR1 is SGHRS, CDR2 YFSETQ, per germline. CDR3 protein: CASSSLRLYQETQYF. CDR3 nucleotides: TGCGCCAGCAGCTCCCTCAGACTATACCAAGAGACCCAGTACTTC.

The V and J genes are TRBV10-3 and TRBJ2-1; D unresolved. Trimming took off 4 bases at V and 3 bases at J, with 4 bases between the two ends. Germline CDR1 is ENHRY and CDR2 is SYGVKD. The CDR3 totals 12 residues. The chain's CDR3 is CAISADYNEQFF. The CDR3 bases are TGTGCCATCAGTGCGGACTACAATGAGCAGTTCTTC.

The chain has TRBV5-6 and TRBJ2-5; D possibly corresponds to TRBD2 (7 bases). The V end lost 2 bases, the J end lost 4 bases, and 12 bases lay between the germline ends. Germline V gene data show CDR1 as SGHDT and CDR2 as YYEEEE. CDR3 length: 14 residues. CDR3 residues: CASSFRRGGETQYF. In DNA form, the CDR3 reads TGTGCCAGCAGCTTTAGGAGGGGGGGAGAGACCCAGTACTTC.

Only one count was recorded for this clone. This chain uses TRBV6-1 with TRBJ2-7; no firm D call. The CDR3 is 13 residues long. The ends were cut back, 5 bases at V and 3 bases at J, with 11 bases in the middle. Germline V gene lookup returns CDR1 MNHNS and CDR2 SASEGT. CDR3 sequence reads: CASSRQSFYEQYF. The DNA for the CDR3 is TGTGCCAGCAGTAGGCAGTCCTTCTACGAGCAGTACTTC.